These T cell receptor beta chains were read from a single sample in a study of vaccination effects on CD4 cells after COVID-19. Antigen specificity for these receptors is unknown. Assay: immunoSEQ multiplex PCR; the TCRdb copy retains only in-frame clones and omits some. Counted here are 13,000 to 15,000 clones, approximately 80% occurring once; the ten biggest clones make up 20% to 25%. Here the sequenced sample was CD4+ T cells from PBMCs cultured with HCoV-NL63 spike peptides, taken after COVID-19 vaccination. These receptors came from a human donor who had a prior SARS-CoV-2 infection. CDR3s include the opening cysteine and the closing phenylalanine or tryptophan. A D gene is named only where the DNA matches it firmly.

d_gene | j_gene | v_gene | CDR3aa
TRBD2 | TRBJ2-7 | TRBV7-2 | CASSLKKRGAYEQYF
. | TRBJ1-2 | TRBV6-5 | CASLNRQGYGYTF
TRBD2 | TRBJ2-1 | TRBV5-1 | CASSLALGAGGFWDEQFF
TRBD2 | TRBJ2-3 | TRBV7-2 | CASSSFSGGLTDTQYF
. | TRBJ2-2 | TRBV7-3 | CASTVGPGVGTGELFF
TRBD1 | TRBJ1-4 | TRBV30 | CAWRRQGEANEKLFF
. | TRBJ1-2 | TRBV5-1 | CASSLGTGTIYGYTF
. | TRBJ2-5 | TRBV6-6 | CASSPTGEETQYF
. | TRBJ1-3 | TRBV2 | CASSQGLESGNTIYF
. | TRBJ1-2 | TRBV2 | CASSEAGSNYGYTF
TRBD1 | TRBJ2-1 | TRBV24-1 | CATSDAQGASNEQFF
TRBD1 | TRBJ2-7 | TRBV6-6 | CASSSSDRVYEQYF
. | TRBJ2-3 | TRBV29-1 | CSVGAGQRGDTQYF
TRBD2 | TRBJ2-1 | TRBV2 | CASVRGGSYNEQFF
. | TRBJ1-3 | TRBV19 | CASSRSYYSGNTIYF
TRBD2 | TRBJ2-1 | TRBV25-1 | CASSDSRGDYNEQFF
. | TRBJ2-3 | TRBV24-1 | CATSVQDSTDTQYF
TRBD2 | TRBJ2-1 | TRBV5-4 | CASSPRTSGGAYNEQFF
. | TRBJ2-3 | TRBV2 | CASKASPFGTQYF
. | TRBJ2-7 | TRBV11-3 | CASTGGQPYYEQYF
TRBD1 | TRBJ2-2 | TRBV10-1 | CASSEPDRGPGELFF
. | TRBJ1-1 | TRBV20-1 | CSASSGVNTEAFF
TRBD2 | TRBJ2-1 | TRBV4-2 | CASSQETRAGNPTYNEQFF
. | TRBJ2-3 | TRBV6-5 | CASRLTGSTDTQYF
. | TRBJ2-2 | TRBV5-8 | CASTQGLTDTGELFF
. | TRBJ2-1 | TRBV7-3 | CASSFRESEQFF